This T cell receptor beta chain was captured by sequencing in a study of blood T cell repertoires in COVID-19. The wider study: Specimens from acute and convalescent COVID-19 originated in the United States, Italy and Spain.

Germline V CDR1 and CDR2: SQVTM, ANQGSEA. The CDR3 has 14 residues. V shed 0 bases and J shed 4 bases, with 13 bases lying between them. This clone has a handful of counts. As handled by the study authors: Amplification of reference gene primers was used by the study to estimate nucleated cell counts. Measured with immunoSEQ multiplex PCR; TCRdb has only the in-frame clones, and not every one. V, J and clone size are those of that table, while D and trimming were read from the DNA. The data hold tens of thousands of clones, with roughly four fifths observed a single time. The sample consisted of peripheral blood. The chain joins TRBV29-1 to TRBJ2-7; possibly TRBD1 for D (6 bases). This TCR was sampled from a human donor with acute or convalescent COVID-19. The donor label of this sample is uncertain. The CDR3: CSVEDRRGGYEQYF. The CDR3 bases are TGCAGCGTTGAAGACCGCAGGGGTGGTTACGAGCAGTACTTC.